Listed below are T cell receptor beta chains from one sample, sequenced in a study of T cell repertoires in cytomegalovirus infection. TCRdb redid the calling of the reads with MiXCR, one entry per CDR3 protein. Of about 110,000 distinct CDR3 sequences listed, 10% are singletons. The antigens for these receptors are not known. Sequencing was performed on PBMCs, sequenced either directly or after in vitro stimulation (not recorded which). The source of these receptors is a human donor in good health (CMV status not recorded). Some clones in this sample may be carry-over from other donors' samples. Both conserved end residues are part of each CDR3. The order of the fields is V gene, CDR3 protein.

TRBV20-1,CSAGGSAPREQYF
TRBV4-1,CASSQVDSRLEAFF
TRBV6-1,CASRASGSYNEQFF
TRBV7-8,CASSQVVGRVQGVIYEQYF
TRBV6-2/TRBV6-3,CASSYLDRLSDEQFF
TRBV6-2/TRBV6-3,CASSPATGALAEAFF
TRBV20-1,CSVLGVANYGYTF
TRBV27,CASSSYSGTSGRRDNEQFF
TRBV7-2,CASSLPTGELFF
TRBV28,CASSFGTRYGYTF
TRBV24-1,CATSEPWKGGEQYF
TRBV7-2,CASSFAGTGGTGELFF
TRBV11-3,CASSRGTTGFRETQYF
TRBV9,CASSVGQGPRIGYTF
TRBV28,CASSWGGGRSNEQFF
TRBV4-1,CASSQVGGSYNEQFF
TRBV7-8,CASSFRAGDGYTF
TRBV7-8,CASTKHSNTEAFF
TRBV4-3,CASSQVTSGSDTQYF
TRBV20-1,CSARARGGRPTNEKLFF
TRBV11-2,CASSLQGAQAETQYF
TRBV10-3,CASRGGAYNEQFF
TRBV7-8,CASSSQTGAGNTIYF
TRBV15,CATSSVPGQYSSTDTQYF
TRBV7-3,CASSQDRDTEAFF
TRBV6-2/TRBV6-3,CASYYTGELFF